The sequence of this TCR beta chain was determined in a study of T cells in Graves' hyperthyroidism and ophthalmopathy. Aged 18 to 65, the patients had hyperthyroidism that was newly diagnosed and had lasted under 2 months. Before ophthalmopathy appeared, progressors gave blood at initial hyperthyroidism diagnosis. The CDR3 is 14 amino acids. Germline V gene data show CDR1 as WSHSY and CDR2 as SAAADI. The V gene end was trimmed by 3 bases and the J gene end by 6 bases; junction bases not matched to a gene: 7. Amplified regions were TCR beta CDR3 sequences from RNA transcripts. During a first-round RT-PCR of the TCR CDR3, the HTBI primer set was used. TCRdb re-called the multiplex PCR reads with MiXCR, one entry per CDR3 protein. The sample shows a few hundred thousand distinct CDR3 sequences, approximately 16% of them seen only once. Whole-study findings and limits: Median prediction lead before ophthalmopathy onset was 6.5 months with the model.

This clonotype was observed a few times. Its specificity is unknown. The material sequenced was blood. The gene calls are TRBV10-2 and TRBJ2-7; 8 bases are a match to TRBD1. This TCR derives from a woman between 45 and 65 years old with Graves' hyperthyroidism that later progressed to Graves' ophthalmopathy. The chain's CDR3 is CASSEGTGFSEQYF. CDR3 bases: TGCGCCAGCAGTGAAGGGACAGGCTTCTCCGAGCAGTACTTC.